The rows below give T cell receptor beta chains drawn from one sample of a study of control samples from healthy donors and cancer patients. Some clones are missing from TCRdb's copy, which holds only in-frame ones; the method was immunoSEQ multiplex PCR. The sample gives more than 140,000 clones, approximately 94% of which show up once; around 13% is in the top ten. Sequencing was performed on blood. All receptors derive from a man aged 35 to 55 in good health. Each CDR3 is given with its conserved first and last residue. The order of the fields is J gene, D gene, clone size, V gene, CDR3 protein, CDR3 DNA. D genes are given only for firm matches. Size is stated for part of the rows, as once, few or many counts, or as a class when the clone is expanded.

j_gene: TRBJ2-2; d_gene: -; abundance: few; v_gene: TRBV19; CDR3aa: CASSIVGATTGELFF; CDR3nt: TGTGCCAGTAGTATAGTAGGGGCAACCACCGGGGAGCTGTTTTTT
j_gene: TRBJ1-2; d_gene: -; abundance: -; v_gene: TRBV29-1; CDR3aa: CSVADSSHGYTF; CDR3nt: TGCAGCGTTGCCGACAGTTCGCATGGCTACACCTTC
j_gene: TRBJ1-6; d_gene: TRBD1; abundance: -; v_gene: TRBV5-6; CDR3aa: CASSFADREISPLHF; CDR3nt: TGTGCCAGCAGCTTTGCGGACAGGGAAATTTCACCCCTCCACTTT
j_gene: TRBJ1-1; d_gene: -; abundance: few; v_gene: TRBV27; CDR3aa: CASRRPGTNTEAFF; CDR3nt: TGTGCCAGCAGACGACCCGGGACAAACACTGAAGCTTTCTTT
j_gene: TRBJ2-7; d_gene: TRBD1; abundance: -; v_gene: TRBV14; CDR3aa: CASSQNVWGERQGGRDGLVEQYF; CDR3nt: TGTGCCAGCAGCCAAAACGTATGGGGAGAAAGACAGGGGGGGCGTGACGGTCTAGTCGAGCAGTACTTC
j_gene: TRBJ2-1; d_gene: -; abundance: -; v_gene: TRBV11-2; CDR3aa: CASSLPGLYNEQFF; CDR3nt: TGTGCCAGCAGCCTCCCCGGGCTTTACAATGAGCAGTTCTTC
j_gene: TRBJ2-6; d_gene: -; abundance: -; v_gene: TRBV10-1; CDR3aa: CASSSGSGANVLTF; CDR3nt: TGCGCCAGCAGTTCAGGGTCAGGGGCCAACGTCCTGACTTTC
j_gene: TRBJ2-3; d_gene: TRBD2; abundance: -; v_gene: TRBV7-9; CDR3aa: CASSREGQLSTDTQYF; CDR3nt: TGTGCCAGCAGCAGGGAGGGTCAGCTTAGCACAGATACGCAGTATTTT
j_gene: TRBJ1-2; d_gene: -; abundance: many; v_gene: TRBV6-2/TRBV6-3; CDR3aa: CASSPSTYRDPRYGYTF; CDR3nt: TGTGCCAGCAGTCCCTCGACCTACAGGGATCCCCGATATGGCTACACCTTC
j_gene: TRBJ2-5; d_gene: -; abundance: -; v_gene: TRBV29-1; CDR3aa: CSVERSAETQYF; CDR3nt: TGCAGCGTTGAACGGTCGGCAGAGACCCAGTACTTC
j_gene: TRBJ1-1; d_gene: -; abundance: -; v_gene: TRBV11-2; CDR3aa: CASSLETGNTEAFF; CDR3nt: TGTGCCAGCAGCTTAGAGACAGGGAACACTGAAGCTTTCTTT
j_gene: TRBJ1-5; d_gene: -; abundance: -; v_gene: TRBV4-2; CDR3aa: CASSHRGSNQPQHF; CDR3nt: TGTGCCAGCAGCCATAGGGGAAGCAATCAGCCCCAGCATTTT
j_gene: TRBJ2-3; d_gene: TRBD2; abundance: -; v_gene: TRBV7-8; CDR3aa: CASSPDPSGGTDTQYF; CDR3nt: TGTGCCAGCAGCCCAGACCCTAGCGGGGGCACAGATACGCAGTATTTT
j_gene: TRBJ2-7; d_gene: TRBD1; abundance: -; v_gene: TRBV4-1; CDR3aa: CASSQFFSGPDRGYEQYF; CDR3nt: TGCGCCAGCAGCCAATTTTTCAGTGGACCGGACAGGGGCTACGAGCAGTACTTC
j_gene: TRBJ2-3; d_gene: TRBD1; abundance: -; v_gene: TRBV19; CDR3aa: CASSTQGQAGTDTQYF; CDR3nt: TGTGCCAGTAGTACCCAGGGACAGGCAGGCACAGATACGCAGTATTTT
j_gene: TRBJ1-3; d_gene: TRBD1; abundance: -; v_gene: TRBV6-5; CDR3aa: CASSQQGSGNTIYF; CDR3nt: TGTGCCAGCAGTCAACAGGGGTCTGGAAACACCATATATTTT
j_gene: TRBJ1-5; d_gene: -; abundance: -; v_gene: TRBV15; CDR3aa: CATSRVSADDQPQHF; CDR3nt: TGTGCCACCAGCAGAGTATCGGCAGACGATCAGCCCCAGCATTTT
j_gene: TRBJ2-7; d_gene: -; abundance: once; v_gene: TRBV13; CDR3aa: CASSLVSWNEQYF; CDR3nt: TGTGCCAGCAGCTTAGTTTCGTGGAACGAGCAGTACTTC
j_gene: TRBJ1-6; d_gene: TRBD1; abundance: -; v_gene: TRBV3-1/TRBV3-2; CDR3aa: CASSQDAEKGALSPLHF; CDR3nt: TGTGCCAGCAGCCAAGATGCTGAAAAGGGGGCACTTTCACCCCTCCACTTT
j_gene: TRBJ1-1; d_gene: TRBD1; abundance: -; v_gene: TRBV2; CDR3aa: CASRARGTGERRNTEAFF; CDR3nt: TGTGCCAGCAGGGCCAGAGGGACAGGGGAGAGGAGGAACACTGAAGCTTTCTTT
j_gene: TRBJ2-4; d_gene: TRBD2; abundance: -; v_gene: TRBV4-1; CDR3aa: CASSQITSGRNIQYF; CDR3nt: TGCGCCAGCAGCCAGATCACTAGCGGGAGAAACATTCAGTACTTC
j_gene: TRBJ2-5; d_gene: TRBD1; abundance: -; v_gene: TRBV9; CDR3aa: CASSTWDSQETQYF; CDR3nt: TGTGCCAGCAGCACCTGGGACAGCCAAGAGACCCAGTACTTC
j_gene: TRBJ1-2; d_gene: -; abundance: once; v_gene: TRBV29-1; CDR3aa: CSAESGAGYTF; CDR3nt: TGCAGCGCCGAGTCGGGGGCTGGCTACACCTTC
j_gene: TRBJ2-1; d_gene: -; abundance: -; v_gene: TRBV18; CDR3aa: CASSPPLATDEQFF; CDR3nt: TGTGCCAGCTCACCCCCACTGGCGACGGATGAGCAGTTCTTC
j_gene: TRBJ1-4; d_gene: TRBD1; abundance: -; v_gene: TRBV6-6; CDR3aa: CASSSGQATNEKLFF; CDR3nt: TGTGCCAGCAGTTCGGGACAGGCGACTAATGAAAAACTGTTTTTT
j_gene: TRBJ1-2; d_gene: -; abundance: -; v_gene: TRBV19; CDR3aa: CASSLSQGRMYGYTF; CDR3nt: TGTGCCAGTAGTCTCAGTCAGGGGCGTATGTATGGCTACACCTTC
j_gene: TRBJ1-2; d_gene: -; abundance: -; v_gene: TRBV29-1; CDR3aa: CSVSENYGYTF; CDR3nt: TGCAGCGTGTCTGAGAACTATGGCTACACCTTC
j_gene: TRBJ2-7; d_gene: TRBD1; abundance: -; v_gene: TRBV6-5; CDR3aa: CASRTTGLSYEQYF; CDR3nt: TGTGCCAGCAGGACGACAGGGTTATCCTACGAGCAGTACTTC
j_gene: TRBJ1-5; d_gene: -; abundance: few; v_gene: TRBV7-9; CDR3aa: CASSEAGNGDQPQHF; CDR3nt: TGTGCCAGCAGCGAAGCGGGGAACGGGGATCAGCCCCAGCATTTT
j_gene: TRBJ1-1; d_gene: -; abundance: -; v_gene: TRBV5-6; CDR3aa: CASSPPGGTEAFF; CDR3nt: TGTGCCAGCAGCCCACCCGGGGGGACTGAAGCTTTCTTT
j_gene: TRBJ1-2; d_gene: TRBD1; abundance: few; v_gene: TRBV15; CDR3aa: CATSRIIPEGAHYGYTF; CDR3nt: TGTGCCACCAGCAGAATTATCCCGGAGGGGGCCCACTATGGCTACACCTTC
j_gene: TRBJ2-1; d_gene: -; abundance: -; v_gene: TRBV5-4; CDR3aa: CASSHPLRGRSYNEQFF; CDR3nt: TGTGCCAGCAGCCATCCCTTGCGGGGCCGCTCCTACAATGAGCAGTTCTTC
j_gene: TRBJ1-2; d_gene: TRBD1; abundance: -; v_gene: TRBV11-2; CDR3aa: CASSPNRGPFNYGYTF; CDR3nt: TGTGCCAGCAGCCCAAACAGGGGGCCCTTTAACTATGGCTACACCTTC
j_gene: TRBJ1-2; d_gene: TRBD1; abundance: once; v_gene: TRBV24-1; CDR3aa: CATSDLREQGPVPYGYTF; CDR3nt: TGTGCCACCAGTGATTTGCGGGAACAGGGGCCGGTCCCCTATGGCTACACCTTC
j_gene: TRBJ2-5; d_gene: -; abundance: -; v_gene: TRBV5-5; CDR3aa: CASSASRGVVRTQYF; CDR3nt: TGTGCCAGCAGCGCCTCCAGGGGGGTGGTAAGGACCCAGTACTTC
j_gene: TRBJ2-3; d_gene: -; abundance: -; v_gene: TRBV6-5; CDR3aa: CASSSGQSGFDTQYF; CDR3nt: TGTGCCAGCAGTTCAGGACAGTCCGGCTTTGATACGCAGTATTTT
j_gene: TRBJ2-7; d_gene: TRBD1; abundance: -; v_gene: TRBV14; CDR3aa: CASSQASGTGTYEQYF; CDR3nt: TGTGCCAGCAGCCAAGCCTCCGGGACAGGTACCTACGAGCAGTACTTC
j_gene: TRBJ2-7; d_gene: TRBD1; abundance: -; v_gene: TRBV5-4; CDR3aa: CASSYGGSGDRGSYEQYF; CDR3nt: TGTGCCAGCAGCTACGGGGGCTCCGGGGACAGGGGTTCCTACGAGCAATACTTC
j_gene: TRBJ2-2; d_gene: -; abundance: -; v_gene: TRBV7-7; CDR3aa: CASSLHNTGELFF; CDR3nt: TGTGCTAGCAGCTTGCATAACACCGGGGAGCTGTTTTTT
j_gene: TRBJ2-5; d_gene: -; abundance: -; v_gene: TRBV19; CDR3aa: CASSTFSIPGQRETQYF; CDR3nt: TGTGCCAGTAGCACATTCTCAATCCCCGGACAGCGGGAGACCCAGTACTTC
j_gene: TRBJ2-1; d_gene: -; abundance: -; v_gene: TRBV4-1; CDR3aa: CASSLWAGLREQFF; CDR3nt: TGCGCCAGCAGCCTCTGGGCCGGGCTCCGGGAGCAGTTCTTC
j_gene: TRBJ1-1; d_gene: -; abundance: -; v_gene: TRBV12-3/TRBV12-4; CDR3aa: CASSTAGVTEAFF; CDR3nt: TGTGCCAGCAGTACCGCAGGGGTCACTGAAGCTTTCTTT
j_gene: TRBJ1-4; d_gene: TRBD1; abundance: -; v_gene: TRBV6-1; CDR3aa: CASSESPLSWGQGATNEKLFF; CDR3nt: TGTGCCAGCAGTGAAAGTCCCCTATCGTGGGGACAGGGGGCGACTAATGAAAAACTGTTTTTT
j_gene: TRBJ1-2; d_gene: TRBD1; abundance: -; v_gene: TRBV9; CDR3aa: CASSPTGTGNPISHGYTF; CDR3nt: TGTGCCAGCAGCCCAACCGGGACAGGGAACCCTATCTCCCATGGCTACACCTTC
j_gene: TRBJ2-3; d_gene: -; abundance: -; v_gene: TRBV20-1; CDR3aa: CSASPGRTDTQYF; CDR3nt: TGCAGTGCTAGTCCGGGTCGCACAGATACGCAGTATTTT
j_gene: TRBJ1-5; d_gene: -; abundance: -; v_gene: TRBV5-6; CDR3aa: CASSLGSGNQPQHF; CDR3nt: TGTGCCAGCAGCTTGGGGTCAGGCAATCAGCCCCAGCATTTT